These T cell receptor beta chains were read from a single sample in a study of blood T cells in healthy people across ages. From the 5' RACE reads, TCRdb called clonotypes with MiXCR, one entry per CDR3 protein. The table lists fewer than 1 million distinct CDR3 sequences, 40% to 50% of them singletons. Sequencing was performed on blood. These receptors were collected from a man aged 55 to 70 in good health. Both conserved end residues are part of each CDR3. A D gene is named only where the DNA matches it firmly. Not every row has a clone size; where given, it reads once, few, many or a size class.

j_call | v_call | d_call | clone_size | cdr3_nt | cdr3_aa
TRBJ2-5 | TRBV5-4 | TRBD1 | - | TGTGCCAGCAGCCAGACAGGGACCCCGGGGACCCAGTACTTC | CASSQTGTPGTQYF
TRBJ2-1 | TRBV20-1 | TRBD1 | once | TGCAGTGCTAGAGTGTGGGACAGCCATTCCTACAATGAGCAGTTCTTC | CSARVWDSHSYNEQFF
TRBJ1-5 | TRBV29-1 | - | - | TGCAGCGTTGGCCCCAATCGAAATCAGCCCCAGCATTTT | CSVGPNRNQPQHF
TRBJ2-1 | TRBV4-3 | TRBD2 | - | TGCGCCAGCAGCCAAGATGGAGCGGGGGCCCAGTACAATGAGCAGTTCTTC | CASSQDGAGAQYNEQFF
TRBJ2-7 | TRBV4-3 | TRBD1 | - | TGCGCCAGCAGCCTCGAGACAGGGGCGAACTACGAGCAGTACTTC | CASSLETGANYEQYF
TRBJ2-7 | TRBV4-3 | - | few | TGCGCCAGCAGCCAAGGGCCTCAGACAAACTACGAGCAGTACTTC | CASSQGPQTNYEQYF
TRBJ1-2 | TRBV27 | - | - | TGTGCCAGCAGTTTATCGTCGGGCCTCAACTATGGCTACACCTTC | CASSLSSGLNYGYTF
TRBJ2-5 | TRBV29-1 | TRBD1 | few | TGCAGCGTCGATGGACAGGGGGGGGAGACCCAGTACTTC | CSVDGQGGETQYF
TRBJ1-4 | TRBV28 | TRBD1 | - | TGTGCCAGCAGACAGGGGATTAATGAAAAACTGTTTTTT | CASRQGINEKLFF
TRBJ2-6 | TRBV7-8 | TRBD1 | - | TGTGCCAGCAGCTTAGCCGGGACAGGGGGCCCCGGGGCCAACGTCCTGACTTTC | CASSLAGTGGPGANVLTF
TRBJ2-1 | TRBV7-2 | - | - | TGTGCCAGCAGCCCCCCCCCGGGACGGGGAAGGCACAATGAGCAGTTCTTC | CASSPPPGRGRHNEQFF
TRBJ1-1 | TRBV29-1 | - | many | TGCAGCGGGACGGGACACTTGAACACTGAAGCTTTCTTT | CSGTGHLNTEAFF
TRBJ2-7 | TRBV6-2/TRBV6-3 | TRBD2 | few | TGTGCCAGCAGTTACTCGAGTGTGCTAGCGGTTCCCTCCTACGAGCAGTACTTC | CASSYSSVLAVPSYEQYF
TRBJ1-5 | TRBV9 | - | - | TGTGCCAGCAGCCCGGACAGTATCCATCTGCCCCAGCATTTT | CASSPDSIHLPQHF
TRBJ2-7 | TRBV9 | TRBD1 | many | TGTGCCAGCAGCGAGGGACAGGGGCCCGCCTACGAGCAGTACTTC | CASSEGQGPAYEQYF
TRBJ1-5 | TRBV4-1 | - | - | TGCGCCAGCAGCCAAGATCTCCAGTATCAGCCCCAGCATTTT | CASSQDLQYQPQHF